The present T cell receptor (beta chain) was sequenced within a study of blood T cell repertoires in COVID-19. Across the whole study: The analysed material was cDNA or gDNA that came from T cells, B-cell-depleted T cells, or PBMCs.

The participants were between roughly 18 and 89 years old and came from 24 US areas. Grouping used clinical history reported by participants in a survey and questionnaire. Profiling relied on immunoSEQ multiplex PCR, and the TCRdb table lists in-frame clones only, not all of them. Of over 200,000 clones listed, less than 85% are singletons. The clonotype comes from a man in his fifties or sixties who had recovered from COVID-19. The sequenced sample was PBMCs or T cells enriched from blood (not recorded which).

The CDR3 is CASSGGAAGTEAFF. The CDR3 region has the DNA TGTGCCAGCAGCGGGGGGGCAGCCGGCACTGAAGCTTTCTTT. This sequence joins TRBV5-6 and TRBJ1-1, with a weak D call TRBD1 (6 bases). V lost 4 bases and J lost 4, with 14 bases in between. Looked up from germline, CDR1 is SGHDT and CDR2 is YYEEEE. CDR3 length equals 14 residues.